Below are 26 T cell receptor beta chains sequenced from a single sample in a study of T cells after yellow fever vaccination. Using its own MiXCR run on the 5' RACE reads, TCRdb lists one record per CDR3 protein. This table holds under 550,000 distinct CDR3 sequences, roughly a fifth found once. The source was PBMCs, collected around 3 weeks after the first yellow fever vaccination. These receptors originate from a young man who received the YFV17D yellow fever vaccine.

This clonotype was seen only a few times. The V gene is TRBV7-2, the J gene TRBJ2-2, with 13 positions matching TRBD2. Germline CDR1 is SGHTA and CDR2 is FQGNSA. The V and J ends lost 5 bases and 5 bases, in that order; junction bases with no gene match: 5. The CDR3 runs 16 residues. CDR3 region: CASSARLAGGTGELFF. Here the CDR3 DNA reads TGTGCCAGCAGCGCCCGACTAGCGGGGGGAACCGGGGAGCTGTTTTTT. Combining the CDR3 with reference TRBV7-2 and TRBJ2-2 gives the whole variable domain GAGVSQSPSNKVTEKGKDVELRCDPISGHTALYWYRQSLGQGLEFLIYFQGNSAPDKSGLPSDRFSAERTGGSVSTLTIQRTQQEDSAVYLCASSARLAGGTGELFFGEGSRLTVL.

The rearrangement links TRBV7-9 to TRBJ2-7; 9 bases map to TRBD1. The CDR3 is 16 residues long. Germline CDR1 reads SEHNR; CDR2 reads FQNEAQ (reference sequence). J gave up 3 bases and V 10 bases, and 16 bases lay outside the gene matches. CDR3: CATDPQIVGQGYEQYF. Written as DNA, the CDR3 is TGTGCCACCGACCCTCAAATTGTGGGACAGGGCTACGAGCAGTACTTC.

This clonotype was counted many times. The J gene is TRBJ1-1, the V gene TRBV5-6; no clear D gene. Germline V gene sequence: CDR1 SGHDT, CDR2 YYEEEE. V lost 4 bases and J lost 2, with 6 bases in between. The CDR3 is 12 residues long. CDR3 coding DNA: TGTGCCAGCAGCGGGGTTAACACTGAAGCTTTCTTT. Its translation: CASSGVNTEAFF.

This chain joins TRBV11-2 and TRBJ2-3, with 9 bases lining up with TRBD2. CDR1 is SGHAT, CDR2 FQNNGV, per germline. J was trimmed by 7 bases and V by 4 bases; bases with no gene match: 6. The CDR3 runs to 14 residues. The CDR3 loop reads CASSSGLASNTQYF. The CDR3 nucleotides read TGTGCCAGCAGCTCGGGACTAGCTTCAAATACGCAGTATTTT.

This clonotype was found a few times. This sequence joins TRBV20-1 and TRBJ1-2; D possibly corresponds to TRBD1 (6 bases). Looked up from germline, CDR1 is DFQATT and CDR2 is SNEGSKA (reference sequence). V lost 3 bases and J lost 10, with 12 bases in between. The CDR3 runs to 11 residues. The CDR3 bases are TGCAGTGCTAGCCCAGGGGAGGCCTACACCTTC. It yields the protein CSASPGEAYTF.

As for this clonotype: A read error may be the cause here, since a much bigger clone is one base away. The V call is TRBV5-5, the J call TRBJ2-3; perhaps TRBD2 as D (5 bases). From germline, CDR1 is SGHKS and CDR2 YYEKEE (reference sequence). This CDR3 spans 13 amino acids. DNA of the CDR3: TGTGTCAGCAGCTTAGGAGGTCAGGTTACGCAGTATTTT. Residues: CVSSLGGQVTQYF.

This clonotype was seen a handful of times. The chain employs TRBV6-5 and TRBJ2-7; a possible D gene is TRBD1 (6 bases). The germline V gene encodes CDR1 MNHEY and CDR2 SVGAGI. The V gene lost 3 bases and the J gene lost 6 bases, with 24 bases spanning the gap. CDR3 length equals 17 residues. The CDR3 loop reads CASSYLAELRGPSEQYF. Here the CDR3 DNA reads TGTGCCAGCAGTTATTTGGCGGAACTCAGGGGACCCAGCGAGCAGTACTTC.

This clonotype showed up just a few times. V and J are TRBV11-2 and TRBJ2-3; D possibly corresponds to TRBD2 (6 bases). This CDR3 region has 16 residues. Deletions cut 7 bases from V and 5 bases from J, with 22 bases between. In germline, CDR1 is SGHAT, CDR2 FQNNGV. The CDR3 region has the DNA TGTGCCAGCACCCACTGGCGGCTAGCGAGGCTAGATACGCAGTATTTT. Translating it yields CASTHWRLARLDTQYF.

This clonotype was seen more than once but under ten times. The V and J genes are TRBV29-1 and TRBJ2-4; no clear D. Trimming left V 1 base short and J 2 bases short, with 15 bases between. Germline V gene lookup returns CDR1 SQVTM and CDR2 ANQGSEA. The CDR3 length is 16 residues. The CDR3 spells CSVEGDTSSSKNIQYF. The CDR3 DNA sequence: TGCAGCGTTGAAGGTGACACTTCGAGTTCCAAAAACATTCAGTACTTC.

This clonotype has only a few counts. V usage is TRBV7-9 and J usage is TRBJ2-5; the D gene is possibly TRBD2 (5 bases). V dropped 5 bases and J dropped 5 bases, with 18 bases sitting between them. Germline V gives CDR1 SEHNR, CDR2 FQNEAQ (reference sequence). The CDR3 is made up of 15 amino acids. For the CDR3, the DNA is TGTGCCAGCAGCCCACCCTCGGCCGAGGGCGAGACCCAGTACTTC. Residues: CASSPPSAEGETQYF. The variable domain in full, completed from reference TRBV7-9 and TRBJ2-5, reads DTGVSQNPRHKITKRGQNVTFRCDPISEHNRLYWYRQTLGQGPEFLTYFQNEAQLEKSRLLSDRFSAERPKGSFSTLEIQRTEQGDSAMYLCASSPPSAEGETQYFGPGTRLLVL.

The table lists this clonotype with a few counts. V and J are TRBV6-1 and TRBJ2-4; D unclear. V was trimmed by 7 bases and J by 0 bases, leaving 7 bases between them. The CDR3 spans 13 residues. Germline loops: CDR1 MNHNS, CDR2 SASEGT. CDR3 sequence reads: CASKSLAKNIQYF. In DNA form, the CDR3 reads TGTGCCAGCAAGTCCCTAGCCAAAAACATTCAGTACTTC.

The rearrangement uses TRBV4-2 and TRBJ2-7; D perhaps matches TRBD2 (5 bases). This CDR3 is 13 amino acids long. Germline-derived CDR1 and CDR2 are LGHNA and YNFKEQ. Trimming shortened V by 0 bases and J by 9 bases, and 12 bases separated the two germline ends. The CDR3 DNA reads as TGTGCCAGCAGCCAAGATACTATACGGGGGCAGTACTTC. The encoded protein is CASSQDTIRGQYF.

The chain uses TRBV6-1 and TRBJ2-2; weak D call: TRBD1 (6 bases). Trimming shortened V by 4 bases and J by 6 bases, and 12 bases separated the two germline ends. Germline CDR1 is MNHNS and CDR2 is SASEGT. The CDR3 covers 14 residues. CDR3 residues: CASSAQQGSGELFF. The CDR3 DNA sequence: TGTGCCAGCAGTGCCCAACAGGGATCCGGGGAGCTGTTTTTT.

The rearrangement uses TRBV4-3 and TRBJ2-5; D is unresolved. The CDR3 is made up of 14 amino acids. Germline CDR1 LGHNA, CDR2 YSLEER. Trimming left V 0 bases short and J 4 bases short, with 9 bases between. The CDR3 sequence is CASSQEIGLETQYF. As DNA, the CDR3 is TGCGCCAGCAGCCAAGAGATCGGGTTAGAGACCCAGTACTTC.

This clonotype was seen at least ten times. The chain uses TRBV5-1 and TRBJ2-3, with TRBD1 matching over 7 bases. Trimming at V came to 4 bases and at J to 2 bases, leaving 4 bases not matched to a gene. The CDR3 runs 14 residues. Germline V gene lookup returns CDR1 SGHRS and CDR2 YFSETQ. This CDR3 is CASSPGQDTDTQYF. CDR3 in DNA: TGCGCCAGCAGCCCTGGACAGGACACAGATACGCAGTATTTT.

This clonotype occurred a few times. V usage is TRBV20-1 and J usage is TRBJ1-2; possible D gene TRBD1, 6 bases. Germline CDR1 is DFQATT and CDR2 is SNEGSKA (reference sequence). This CDR3 has 16 residues. Between the trimmed V and J ends, which lost 2 bases and 6 bases, there was a span of 22 bases. The CDR3 DNA follows: TGCAGTGCTAGACCGACCGGGACAACCGAACGTGATGGCTACACCTTC. It codes for CSARPTGTTERDGYTF.

This clonotype was counted between two and nine times. The gene calls are TRBV4-2 and TRBJ2-2, with unresolved D. Germline V CDR1 and CDR2: LGHNA, YNFKEQ. The length of the CDR3 is 14 residues. V dropped 2 bases and J dropped 3 bases, with 7 bases sitting between them. The DNA for the CDR3 is TGTGCCAGCAGCCAACCCGAGGACACCGGGGAGCTGTTTTTT. Translated: CASSQPEDTGELFF.

This clonotype was seen a handful of times. The chain employs TRBV20-1 and TRBJ2-7; possibly TRBD2 for D (6 bases). Germline V gives CDR1 DFQATT, CDR2 SNEGSKA (reference sequence). The CDR3 extends over 11 amino acids. CDR3 in DNA: TGCTCCATAGGGAGGTCCTACGAGCAGTACTTC. Translating it yields CSIGRSYEQYF.

This chain links TRBV5-1 with TRBJ2-1; maybe TRBD2 (7 bases). Germline-derived CDR1 and CDR2 are SGHRS and YFSETQ. The ends were cut back, 1 base at V and 2 bases at J, with 13 bases in the middle. The CDR3 is 16 residues long. For the CDR3, the DNA is TGCGCCAGCAGCTTGAGGGGGGGACTCACCTACAATGAGCAGTTCTTC. It translates to CASSLRGGLTYNEQFF.

The rearrangement uses TRBV20-1 and TRBJ1-1; D gene ambiguous. The CDR3 covers 11 residues. Looked up from germline, CDR1 is DFQATT and CDR2 is SNEGSKA (reference sequence). V lost 6 bases and J 5 bases, leaving 10 bases between the germline ends. Written as DNA, the CDR3 is TGCAGTGCCCCGTTTCAGACTGAAGCTTTCTTT. It translates to CSAPFQTEAFF.

The chain links TRBV2 to TRBJ1-6; D is possibly TRBD1 (6 bases). Trimming shortened V by 5 bases and J by 9 bases, and 14 bases separated the two germline ends. CDR3 length equals 14 residues. The germline V gene has CDR1 SNHLY and CDR2 FYNNEI. The CDR3 sequence: CASSKEQGGSPLHF. In DNA, the CDR3 is TGTGCCAGCAGTAAAGAACAGGGCGGTTCACCCCTCCACTTT. The full variable domain, rest sourced from reference TRBV2 and TRBJ1-6, is EPEVTQTPSHQVTQMGQEVILRCVPISNHLYFYWYRQILGQKVEFLVSFYNNEISEKSEIFDDQFSVERPDGSNFTLKIRSTKLEDSAMYFCASSKEQGGSPLHFGNGTRLTVT.

The chain joins TRBV5-1 to TRBJ2-7, with 7 positions matching TRBD2. Losses at the gene ends were 0 bases for V and 4 bases for J; bases not matched to a gene: 7. This CDR3 contains 15 residues. The germline V gene encodes CDR1 SGHRS and CDR2 YFSETQ. This CDR3 reads CASSLDFQGLYEQYF. CDR3 in DNA: TGCGCCAGCAGCTTGGATTTTCAGGGACTATACGAGCAGTACTTC. Looking up the rest from reference TRBV5-1 and TRBJ2-7 gives the full variable domain: KAGVTQTPRYLIKTRGQQVTLSCSPISGHRSVSWYQQTPGQGLQFLFEYFSETQRNKGNFPGRFSGRQFSNSRSEMNVSTLELGDSALYLCASSLDFQGLYEQYFGPGTRLTVT.

The table lists this clonotype with a few counts. DNA for the CDR3: TGCGCCAGCAGCTCGGGGACCTCTGGGGCCAACGTCCTGACTTTC. It is translated as CASSSGTSGANVLTF. The V call is TRBV5-1, the J call TRBJ2-6; perhaps D is TRBD1 or TRBD2 (5 bases each). This CDR3 is 15 amino acids long. The V end was cut by 3 bases, the J end by 0 bases, with 7 bases between. CDR1 is SGHRS, CDR2 YFSETQ, per germline.

This clonotype was detected a few times. The CDR3 protein is CASSSIGVGTGVYEQYF. CDR3 sequence (DNA): TGTGCCAGCAGCTCGATCGGGGTGGGGACAGGGGTCTACGAGCAGTACTTC. This chain links TRBV7-2 with TRBJ2-7; 10 nucleotides agree with TRBD1. After removal of 4 bases from V and 3 bases from J, the junction contained 12 bases not matched to a gene. The CDR3 consists of 17 residues. Germline V gene lookup returns CDR1 SGHTA and CDR2 FQGNSA.

This clonotype appeared a few times. This rearrangement joins TRBV12-3 or TRBV12-4 to TRBJ2-5; D remains ambiguous. Trimming removed 0 bases at V and 6 bases at J, with 5 bases between. The length of the CDR3 is 12 residues. Here the CDR3 DNA reads TGTGCCAGCAGTTTAGCGCGGCAGACCCAGTACTTC. Protein sequence: CASSLARQTQYF.

The chain combines TRBV20-1 with TRBJ2-3; possible D gene TRBD1, 7 bases. The germline CDR1 and CDR2 sequences are DFQATT and SNEGSKA (reference sequence). CDR3 length: 17 residues. V was clipped by 3 bases and J by 2 bases, with 21 bases between them. The DNA of the CDR3 is TGCAGTGCTAGGTCAGGGGGGCCAGCTTTATCCACAGATACGCAGTATTTT. Amino acids: CSARSGGPALSTDTQYF.